Given below is one T cell receptor beta chain in context. TCRdb's copy holds only in-frame clones and misses some; the assay was immunoSEQ multiplex PCR. The sample has approximately 260,000 clones, roughly 87% seen once; the top ten hold 4.6%. The data are from a study of blood T cell repertoires in COVID-19. The sequencing sample was made of peripheral blood. The TCR sequence derives from a woman in her forties who had recovered from COVID-19.

Here the CDR3 DNA reads TGTGCCAGTAGTATTGGCTTTTCCGATGAGCAGTTCTTC. Translating gives CASSIGFSDEQFF. V gene TRBV19 combines with J gene TRBJ2-1, with D unresolved. Germline V gene sequence: CDR1 LNHDA, CDR2 SQIVND (reference sequence). The CDR3 has 13 amino acids. V lost 3 bases and J lost 8, with 11 bases in between.